This record concerns one T cell receptor beta chain sequence. This record belongs to a study of control samples from healthy donors and cancer patients. Germline loops: CDR1 SGHTA, CDR2 FQGNSA. The CDR3 runs 16 residues. V lost 5 bases, J lost 9 bases, and 14 bases stayed unmatched. TCRdb's table, derived via immunoSEQ multiplex PCR, lists solely in-frame clones and lacks some. This table has some 67,000 clones, around 87% appearing once. This sequence originates from a woman in her forties or fifties with head and neck cancer. Source material: PBMCs. V usage is TRBV7-2 and J usage is TRBJ2-1; 9 bases align to TRBD1. CDR3 sequence reads: CASSLSPGTGTSEQFF. CDR3 DNA: TGTGCCAGCAGCCTCTCCCCTGGGACAGGGACGAGTGAGCAGTTCTTC.